This T cell receptor beta chain was sequenced in a study of T cell changes during pregnancy in multiple sclerosis. This clone was recorded only once. CDR1 and CDR2 (germline): SGHDT, YYEEEE. V lost 2 bases and J lost 4, with 10 bases in between. CDR3 length: 14 amino acids. TCRdb keeps only in-frame clones here, not all; method: immunoSEQ multiplex PCR. The sample shows some 120,000 clones, 85% to 95% of them seen only once. The sequenced sample was peripheral blood, obtained before pregnancy. This sequence originates from a female donor with multiple sclerosis, enrolled in a pregnancy study. The chain uses TRBV5-6 and TRBJ1-3; D may be TRBD1 (5 bases). Here the CDR3 reads CASSFVGVGNTIYF. In DNA, the CDR3 is TGTGCCAGCAGCTTCGTAGGGGTGGGAAACACCATATATTTT.